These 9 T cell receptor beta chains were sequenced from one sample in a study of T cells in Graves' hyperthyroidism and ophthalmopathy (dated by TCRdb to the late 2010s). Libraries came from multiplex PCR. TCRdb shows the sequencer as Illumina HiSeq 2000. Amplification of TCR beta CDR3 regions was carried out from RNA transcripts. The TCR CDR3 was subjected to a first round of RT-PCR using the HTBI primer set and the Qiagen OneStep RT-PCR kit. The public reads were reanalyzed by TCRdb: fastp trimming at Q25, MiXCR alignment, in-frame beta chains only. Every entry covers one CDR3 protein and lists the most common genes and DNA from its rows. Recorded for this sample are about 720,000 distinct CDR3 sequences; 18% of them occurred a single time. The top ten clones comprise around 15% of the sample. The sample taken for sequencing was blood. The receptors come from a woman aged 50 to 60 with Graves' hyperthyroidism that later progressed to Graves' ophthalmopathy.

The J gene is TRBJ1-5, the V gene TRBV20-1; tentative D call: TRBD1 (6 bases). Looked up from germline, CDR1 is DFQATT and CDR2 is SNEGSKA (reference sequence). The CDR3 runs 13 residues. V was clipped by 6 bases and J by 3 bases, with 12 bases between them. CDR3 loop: CSAGGHHNQPQHF. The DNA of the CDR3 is TGCAGTGCAGGGGGACACCACAATCAGCCCCAGCATTTT.

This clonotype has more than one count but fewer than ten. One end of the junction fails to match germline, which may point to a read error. CDR3 region: CASSIATGLTGELFF. CDR3 DNA: TGTGCTAGCAGCATCGCGACAGGACTCACCGGGGAGCTGTTTTTT. V is TRBV7-7 and J is TRBJ2-2, with D possibly matching TRBD1 (6 bases). CDR3 length: 15 residues. Germline V CDR1 and CDR2: SSHAT, FNYEAQ (reference sequence).

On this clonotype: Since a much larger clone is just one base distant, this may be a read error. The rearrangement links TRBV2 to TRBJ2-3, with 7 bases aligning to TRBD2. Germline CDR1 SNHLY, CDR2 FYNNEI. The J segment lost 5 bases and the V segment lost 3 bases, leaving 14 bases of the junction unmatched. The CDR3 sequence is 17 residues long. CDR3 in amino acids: CASSEGGWGVMVDTQYF. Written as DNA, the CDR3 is TGTGCCAGCAGTGAGGGGGGGTGGGGGGTGATGGTAGATACGCAGTATTTT.

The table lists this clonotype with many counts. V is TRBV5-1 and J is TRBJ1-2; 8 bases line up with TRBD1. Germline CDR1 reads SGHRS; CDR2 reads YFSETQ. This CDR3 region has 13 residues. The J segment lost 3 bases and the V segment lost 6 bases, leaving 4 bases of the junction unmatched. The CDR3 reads CASNGQGDYGYTF. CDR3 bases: TGCGCCAGCAACGGACAGGGTGACTATGGCTACACCTTC.

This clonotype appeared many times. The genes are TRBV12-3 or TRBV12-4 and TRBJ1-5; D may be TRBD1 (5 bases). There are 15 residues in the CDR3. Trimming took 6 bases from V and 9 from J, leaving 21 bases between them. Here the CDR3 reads CASRRGAQEYRPQHF. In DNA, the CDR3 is TGTGCCAGCAGACGGGGCGCTCAGGAATATCGGCCCCAGCATTTT.

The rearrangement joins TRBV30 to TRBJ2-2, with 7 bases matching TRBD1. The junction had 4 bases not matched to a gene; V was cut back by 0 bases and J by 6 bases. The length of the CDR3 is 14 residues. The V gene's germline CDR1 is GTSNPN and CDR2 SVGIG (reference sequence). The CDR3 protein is CAWSVITGAGELFF. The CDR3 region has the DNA TGTGCCTGGAGTGTAATCACAGGGGCCGGGGAGCTGTTTTTT.

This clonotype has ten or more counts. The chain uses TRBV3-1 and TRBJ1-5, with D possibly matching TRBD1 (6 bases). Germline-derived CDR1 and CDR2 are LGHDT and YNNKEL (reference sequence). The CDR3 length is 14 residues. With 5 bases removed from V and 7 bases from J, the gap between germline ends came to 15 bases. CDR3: CASSEGQQSQPQHF. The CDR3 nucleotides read TGTGCCAGCAGCGAAGGACAGCAATCCCAGCCCCAGCATTTT.

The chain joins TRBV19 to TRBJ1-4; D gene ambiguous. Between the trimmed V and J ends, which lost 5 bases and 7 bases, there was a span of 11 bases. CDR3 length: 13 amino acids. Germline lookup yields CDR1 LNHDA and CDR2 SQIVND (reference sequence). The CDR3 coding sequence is TGTGCCAGTAGTCTACACCGCCCTGAAAAACTGTTTTTT. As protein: CASSLHRPEKLFF.

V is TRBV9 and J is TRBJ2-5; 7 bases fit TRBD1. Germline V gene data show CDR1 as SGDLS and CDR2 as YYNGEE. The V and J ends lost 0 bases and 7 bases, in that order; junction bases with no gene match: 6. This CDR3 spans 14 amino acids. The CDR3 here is CASSVEGARGTQYF. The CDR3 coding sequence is TGTGCCAGCAGCGTAGAGGGGGCGAGGGGGACCCAGTACTTC.